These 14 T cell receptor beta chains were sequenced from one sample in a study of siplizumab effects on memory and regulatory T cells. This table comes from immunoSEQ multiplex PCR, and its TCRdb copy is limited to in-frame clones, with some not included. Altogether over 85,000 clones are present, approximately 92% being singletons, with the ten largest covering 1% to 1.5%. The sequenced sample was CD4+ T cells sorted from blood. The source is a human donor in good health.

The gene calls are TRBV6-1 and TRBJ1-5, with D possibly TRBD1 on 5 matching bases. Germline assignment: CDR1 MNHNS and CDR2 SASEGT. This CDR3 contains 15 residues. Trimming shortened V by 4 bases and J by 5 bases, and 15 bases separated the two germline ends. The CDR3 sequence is CASSAGWGIDQPQHF. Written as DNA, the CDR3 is TGTGCCAGCAGTGCGGGATGGGGGATCGATCAGCCCCAGCATTTT.

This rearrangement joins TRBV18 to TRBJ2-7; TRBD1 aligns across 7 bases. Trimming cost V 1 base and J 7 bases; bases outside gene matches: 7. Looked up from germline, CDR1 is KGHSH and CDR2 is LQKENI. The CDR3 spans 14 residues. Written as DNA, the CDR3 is TGTGCCAGCTCACCACTAGGACGGGACAGTGAGCAGTACTTC. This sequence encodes CASSPLGRDSEQYF.

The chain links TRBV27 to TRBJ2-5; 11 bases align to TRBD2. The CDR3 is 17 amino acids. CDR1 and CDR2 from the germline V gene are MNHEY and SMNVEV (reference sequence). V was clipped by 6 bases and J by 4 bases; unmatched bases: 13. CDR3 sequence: CASSTGGSGRGRETQYF. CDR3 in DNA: TGTGCCAGCAGCACCGGGGGTAGCGGGAGGGGAAGAGAGACCCAGTACTTC.

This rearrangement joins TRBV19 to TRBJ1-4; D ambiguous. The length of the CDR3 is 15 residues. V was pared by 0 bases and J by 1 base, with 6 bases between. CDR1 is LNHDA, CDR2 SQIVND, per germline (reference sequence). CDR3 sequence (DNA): TGTGCCAGTAGTATAGATCAAAGAACTAATGAAAAACTGTTTTTT. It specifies CASSIDQRTNEKLFF.

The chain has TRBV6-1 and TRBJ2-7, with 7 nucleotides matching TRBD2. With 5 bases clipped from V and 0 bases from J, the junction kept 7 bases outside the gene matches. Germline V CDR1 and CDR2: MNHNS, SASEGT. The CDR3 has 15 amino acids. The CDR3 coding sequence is TGTGCCAGCAGTTCCTGGGGGGGAAGCTCCTACGAGCAGTACTTC. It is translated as CASSSWGGSSYEQYF.

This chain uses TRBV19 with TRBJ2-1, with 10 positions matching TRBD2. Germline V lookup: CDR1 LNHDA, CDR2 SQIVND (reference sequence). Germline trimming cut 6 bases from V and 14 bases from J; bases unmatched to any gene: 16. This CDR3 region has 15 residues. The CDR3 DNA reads TGTGCCAGTAGCGTGAGCGGGGGGGCATCAGGGCCGGAGTTCTTC. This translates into CASSVSGGASGPEFF. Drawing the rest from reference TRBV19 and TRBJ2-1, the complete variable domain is DGGITQSPKYLFRKEGQNVTLSCEQNLNHDAMYWYRQDPGQGLRLIYYSQIVNDFQKGDIAEGYSVSREKKESFPLTVTSAQKNPTAFYLCASSVSGGASGPEFFGPGTRLTVL.

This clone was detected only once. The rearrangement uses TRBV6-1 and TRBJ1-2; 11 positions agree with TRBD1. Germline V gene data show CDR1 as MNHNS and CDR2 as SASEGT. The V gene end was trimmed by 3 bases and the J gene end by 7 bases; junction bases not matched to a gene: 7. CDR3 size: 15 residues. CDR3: CASSDWTGGGRGYTF. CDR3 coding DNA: TGTGCCAGCAGTGACTGGACAGGGGGCGGACGTGGCTACACCTTC.

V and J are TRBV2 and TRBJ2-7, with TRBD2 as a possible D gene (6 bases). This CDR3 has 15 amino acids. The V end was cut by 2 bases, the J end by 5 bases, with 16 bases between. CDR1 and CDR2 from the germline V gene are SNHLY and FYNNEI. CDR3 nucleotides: TGTGCCAGCAGTGAAACTGGCGGGGTTCTAAACGAGCAGTACTTC. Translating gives CASSETGGVLNEQYF. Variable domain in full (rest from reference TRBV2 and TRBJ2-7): EPEVTQTPSHQVTQMGQEVILRCVPISNHLYFYWYRQILGQKVEFLVSFYNNEISEKSEIFDDQFSVERPDGSNFTLKIRSTKLEDSAMYFCASSETGGVLNEQYFGPGTRLTVT.

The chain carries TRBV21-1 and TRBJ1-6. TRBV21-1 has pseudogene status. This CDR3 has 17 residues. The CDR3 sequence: CASSNKDTAPRLSPLHF. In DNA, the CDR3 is TGTGCCAGCAGCAATAAGGATACGGCCCCAAGGCTTTCACCCCTCCACTTT.

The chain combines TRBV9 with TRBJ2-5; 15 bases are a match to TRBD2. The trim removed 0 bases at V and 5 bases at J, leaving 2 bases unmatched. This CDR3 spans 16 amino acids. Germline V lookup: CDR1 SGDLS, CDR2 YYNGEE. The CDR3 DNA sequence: TGTGCCAGCAGCGTAGGGACTAGCGGGGGGGCGGAGACCCAGTACTTC. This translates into CASSVGTSGGAETQYF.

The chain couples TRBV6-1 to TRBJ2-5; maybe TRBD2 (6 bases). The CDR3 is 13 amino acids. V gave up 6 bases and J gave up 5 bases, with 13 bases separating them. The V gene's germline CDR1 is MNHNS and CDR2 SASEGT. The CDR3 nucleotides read TGTGCCAGCAGGGCGGGGATACCGGAGACCCAGTACTTC. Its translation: CASRAGIPETQYF.

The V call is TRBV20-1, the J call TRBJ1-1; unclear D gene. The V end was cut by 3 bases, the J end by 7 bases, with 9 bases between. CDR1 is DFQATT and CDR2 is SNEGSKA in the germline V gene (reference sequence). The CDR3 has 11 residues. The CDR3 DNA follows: TGCAGTGCTAGTAAGGGCCTTGAAGCTTTCTTT. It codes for CSASKGLEAFF.

The chain's CDR3 is CASSLKGFVESEQYF. The CDR3 region has the DNA TGTGCCAGCAGCTTAAAGGGTTTTGTTGAGTCAGAGCAGTACTTC. The J gene is TRBJ2-7, the V gene TRBV7-2; unclear D gene. The CDR3 extends over 15 amino acids. The V and J ends lost 2 bases and 7 bases respectively, with 18 bases between them. CDR1 is SGHTA, CDR2 FQGNSA, per germline.

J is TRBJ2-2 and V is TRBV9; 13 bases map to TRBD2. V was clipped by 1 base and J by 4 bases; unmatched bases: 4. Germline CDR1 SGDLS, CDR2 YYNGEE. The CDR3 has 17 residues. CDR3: CASSVTSGGAATGELFF. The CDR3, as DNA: TGTGCCAGCAGCGTAACTAGCGGGGGGGCCGCCACCGGGGAGCTGTTTTTT.